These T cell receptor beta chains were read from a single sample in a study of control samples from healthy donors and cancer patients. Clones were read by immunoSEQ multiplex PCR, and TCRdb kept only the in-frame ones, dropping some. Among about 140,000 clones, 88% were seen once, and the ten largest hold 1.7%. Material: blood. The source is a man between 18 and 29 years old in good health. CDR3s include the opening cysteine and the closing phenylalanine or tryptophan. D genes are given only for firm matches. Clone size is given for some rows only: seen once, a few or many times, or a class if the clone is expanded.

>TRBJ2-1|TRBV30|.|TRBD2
TGTGCCTGGAGTGTGCGGGGGGGCAATCATGAGCAGTTCTTC
CAWSVRGGNHEQFF
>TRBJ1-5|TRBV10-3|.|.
TGTGCCATCAGTGAGAACCAGCCCCAGCATTTT
CAISENQPQHF
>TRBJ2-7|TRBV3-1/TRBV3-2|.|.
TGTGCCAGCAGCCAAGTCGCGGCCTCCTACGAGCAGTACTTC
CASSQVAASYEQYF
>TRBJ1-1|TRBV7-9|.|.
TGTGCCAGCAGCTTCTACCAGGTGGGCGGCACTGAAGCTTTCTTT
CASSFYQVGGTEAFF
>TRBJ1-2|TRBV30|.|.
TGTGCCTGGAGCGGGGAGCACTATGGCTACACCTTC
CAWSGEHYGYTF
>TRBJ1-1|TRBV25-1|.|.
TGTGCCAGCAGTTACGGATGGGCGATGGGCACTGAAGCTTTCTTT
CASSYGWAMGTEAFF
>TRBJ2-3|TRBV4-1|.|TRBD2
TGCGCCAGCAGCCCCATCTCCGGGACTAGCTATGGGCCAGATACGCAGTATTTT
CASSPISGTSYGPDTQYF
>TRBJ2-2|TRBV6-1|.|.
TGTGCCAGCAGTGAAGCAAGGGTTTACACCGGGGAGCTGTTTTTT
CASSEARVYTGELFF
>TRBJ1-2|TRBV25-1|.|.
TGTGCCAGCAGTCCACTAGGCAGCTATGGCTACACCTTC
CASSPLGSYGYTF
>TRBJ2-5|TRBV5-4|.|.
TGTGCCAGCAGCCCTGACGTCAGCGGTACTGAGACCCAGTACTTC
CASSPDVSGTETQYF
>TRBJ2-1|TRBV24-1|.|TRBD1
TGTGCCACCCGGGGGTCCCCCGGACAGGGGGGCGATGAGCAGTTCTTC
CATRGSPGQGGDEQFF
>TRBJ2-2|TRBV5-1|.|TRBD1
TGCGCCAGCAGCTTGCAGGGGGCTGGTGGAACCGGGGAGCTGTTTTTT
CASSLQGAGGTGELFF
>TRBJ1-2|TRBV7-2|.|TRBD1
TGTGCCAGCAGCTTATCCCGGGACAGGGTTAGGAATGGCTACACCTTC
CASSLSRDRVRNGYTF
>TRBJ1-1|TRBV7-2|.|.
TGTGCCAGCAGCTTAGATCGGGGTGTAACTGAAGCTTTCTTT
CASSLDRGVTEAFF
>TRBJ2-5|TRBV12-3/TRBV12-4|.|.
TGTGCCAGCAAACACAGGGTCCAAGAGACCCAGTACTTC
CASKHRVQETQYF
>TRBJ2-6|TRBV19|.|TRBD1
TGTGCCAGTAGTCCCCTAGGGGCAGGGGGCTTCGTCTCTGGGGCCAACGTCCTGACTTTC
CASSPLGAGGFVSGANVLTF
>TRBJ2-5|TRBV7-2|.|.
TGTGCCAGCAGCCCCTCGTGGCAAGAGACCCAGTACTTC
CASSPSWQETQYF
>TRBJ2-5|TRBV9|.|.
TGTGCCAGCAGCGCCGGGACCGGCCAAGAGACCCAGTACTTC
CASSAGTGQETQYF
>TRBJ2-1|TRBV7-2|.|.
TGTGCCAGCAGCTTAGTTAGTAGTTTAGGCAATGAGCAGTTCTTC
CASSLVSSLGNEQFF
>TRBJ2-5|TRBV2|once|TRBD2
TGTGCCAGCCGCGGGGGGGCAGGGGAGACCCAGTACTTC
CASRGGAGETQYF
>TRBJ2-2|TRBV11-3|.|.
TGTGCCAGCAGCTTAGCCTCGCCCGGGGAGCTGTTTTTT
CASSLASPGELFF
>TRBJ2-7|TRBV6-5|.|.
TGTGCCAGCAGAAGGGGCCACCTTGACGAGCAGTACTTC
CASRRGHLDEQYF
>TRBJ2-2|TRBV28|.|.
TGTGCCAGCAGCCCCCCAGCAGGGCCGGAAACCGGGGAGCTGTTTTTT
CASSPPAGPETGELFF
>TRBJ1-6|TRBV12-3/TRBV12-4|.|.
TGTGCCAGCAGTCCCCGGAGGAATTCACCCCTCCACTTT
CASSPRRNSPLHF
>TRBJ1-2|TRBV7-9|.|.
TGTGCCAGCAGCCTAGGCGAGGCAGACTATGGCTACACCTTC
CASSLGEADYGYTF
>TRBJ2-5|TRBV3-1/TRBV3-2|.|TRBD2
TGTGCCAGCAGCTCCCGGGTCGCAGCGGGGGAGACCCAGTACTTC
CASSSRVAAGETQYF
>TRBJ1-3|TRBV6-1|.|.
TGTGCCAGCAGTGAAGGTGGCTACTCGAGAAACACCATATATTTT
CASSEGGYSRNTIYF
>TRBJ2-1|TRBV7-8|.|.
TGTGCCAGCAGCTTAGTGTACTACAATGAGCAGTTCTTC
CASSLVYYNEQFF
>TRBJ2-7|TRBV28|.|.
TGTGCCAGCACCTGGGGCAGCTCCTACGAGCAGTACTTC
CASTWGSSYEQYF
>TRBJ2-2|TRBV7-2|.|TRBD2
TGTGCCAGCAGCATTAGCGGGGGGAACACCGGGGAGCTGTTTTTT
CASSISGGNTGELFF
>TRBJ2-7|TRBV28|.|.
TGTGCCAGCAGTTTATATGGCAGCTCCTACGAGCAGTACTTC
CASSLYGSSYEQYF
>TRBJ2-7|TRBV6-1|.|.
TGTGCCAGCAGTGAAGTCCGGTCGGGCGAGCAGTACTTC
CASSEVRSGEQYF
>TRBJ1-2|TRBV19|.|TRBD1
TGTGCCAGTACCCGAGGGACAGGGGGCGCCGACTATGGCTACACCTTC
CASTRGTGGADYGYTF
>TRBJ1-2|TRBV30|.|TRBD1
TGTGCCTGTCCCGGGACAGGGGAAGTTGGCTACACCTTC
CACPGTGEVGYTF
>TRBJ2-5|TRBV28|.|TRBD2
TGTGCCAGCAGCCCAGGACTAGCGGACCAAGAGACCCAGTACTTC
CASSPGLADQETQYF
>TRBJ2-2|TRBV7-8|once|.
TGTGCCAGCAGCTCCAATGCGGTCGCGAACACCGGGGAGCTGTTTTTT
CASSSNAVANTGELFF
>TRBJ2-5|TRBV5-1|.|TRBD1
TGCGCCAGCAGCTTGGACAGGGGGCGCGAGACCCAGTACTTC
CASSLDRGRETQYF
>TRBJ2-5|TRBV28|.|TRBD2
TGTGCCAGCAGTCACCAACTAGCGGGGGCCCAAGAGACCCAGTACTTC
CASSHQLAGAQETQYF
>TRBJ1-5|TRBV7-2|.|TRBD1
TGTGCCAGCAGCTCCACAGGGGGCACGCAGCCCCAGCATTTT
CASSSTGGTQPQHF
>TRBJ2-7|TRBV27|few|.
TGTGCCAGCGGCTACGAGCAGTACTTC
CASGYEQYF